The subject of this entry is one T cell receptor (beta chain). This sample is drawn from a study of blood T cell repertoires in COVID-19. At the level of the study: Both acute and convalescent COVID-19 samples were obtained from the United States, Italy and Spain. PBMCs, B-cell-depleted T cells, or T cells were the source of the cDNA or gDNA that made up the material.

Libraries were prepared by immunoSEQ multiplex PCR; TCRdb keeps only in-frame clonotypes and omits some of them. The table records around 77,000 clones, approximately 89% of them present only once. This CDR3 spans 15 amino acids. With 7 bases removed from V and 0 bases from J, the gap between germline ends came to 15 bases. Germline CDR1 and CDR2: SGHRS and YFSETQ. The chain joins TRBV5-1 to TRBJ2-3; D ambiguous. This receptor was identified in a woman aged 55-70 years with active COVID-19. Specimen: peripheral blood. CDR3 loop: CASRKTGASTDTQYF. CDR3 in DNA: TGCGCCAGCCGGAAGACTGGTGCTAGCACAGATACGCAGTATTTT.